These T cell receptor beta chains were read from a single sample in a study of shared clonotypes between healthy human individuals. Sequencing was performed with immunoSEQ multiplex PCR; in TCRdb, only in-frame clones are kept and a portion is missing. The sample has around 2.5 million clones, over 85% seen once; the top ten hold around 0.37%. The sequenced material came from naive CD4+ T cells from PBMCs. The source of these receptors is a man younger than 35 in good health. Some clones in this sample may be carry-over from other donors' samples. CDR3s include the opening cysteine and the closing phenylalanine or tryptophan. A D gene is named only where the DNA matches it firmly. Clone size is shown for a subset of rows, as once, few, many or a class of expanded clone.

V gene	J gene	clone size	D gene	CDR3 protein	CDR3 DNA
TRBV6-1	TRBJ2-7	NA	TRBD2	CASSEGRREGPYEQYF	TGTGCCAGCAGCGAAGGTCGGCGGGAGGGCCCCTACGAGCAGTACTTC
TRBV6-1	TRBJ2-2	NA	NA	CASRDRLNTGELFF	TGTGCCAGCAGGGACCGACTAAACACCGGGGAGCTGTTTTTT
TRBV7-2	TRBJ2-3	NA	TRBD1	CASSLGAGGPPDTQYF	TGTGCCAGCAGCTTAGGGGCAGGGGGCCCCCCAGATACGCAGTATTTT
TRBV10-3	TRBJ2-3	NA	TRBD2	CAISQTSGSSTDTQYF	TGTGCCATCAGTCAAACTAGCGGTAGCAGCACAGATACGCAGTATTTT
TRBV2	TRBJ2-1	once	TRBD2	CASSGGSGSGFAYNEQFF	TGTGCCAGCAGTGGGGGTAGCGGGAGTGGGTTCGCTTACAATGAGCAGTTCTTC
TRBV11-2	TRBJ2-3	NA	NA	CASLVDTDTQYF	TGTGCCAGCCTAGTTGACACAGATACGCAGTATTTT
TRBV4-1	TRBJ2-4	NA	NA	CASSQGPGPVLAKNIQYF	TGCGCCAGCAGCCAAGGTCCAGGGCCGGTTCTAGCCAAAAACATTCAGTACTTC
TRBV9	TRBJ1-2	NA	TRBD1	CASSATAGGVSSYGYTF	TGTGCCAGCAGCGCAACGGCAGGGGGCGTCTCTTCCTATGGCTACACCTTC
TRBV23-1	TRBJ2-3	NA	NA	CASSQSLISGEGTDTQYF	TGCGCCAGCAGTCAATCCCTAATATCGGGCGAGGGCACAGATACGCAGTATTTT
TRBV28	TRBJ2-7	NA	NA	CASSLRDTYYEQYF	TGTGCCAGCAGTTTAAGAGACACTTACTACGAGCAGTACTTC
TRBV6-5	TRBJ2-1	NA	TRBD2	CASSKGLADYNEQFF	TGTGCCAGCAGCAAGGGACTAGCGGACTACAATGAGCAGTTCTTC
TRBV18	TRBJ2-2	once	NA	CASSERGPTNTGELFF	TGTGCCAGCTCCGAACGTGGCCCGACGAACACCGGGGAGCTGTTTTTT
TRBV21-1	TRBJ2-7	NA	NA	CASSKVLASGSGHEQYF	TGTGCCAGCAGCAAAGTCTTGGCTAGCGGGAGCGGCCACGAGCAGTACTTC
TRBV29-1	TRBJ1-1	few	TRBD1	CSVVDRQGGMNTEAFF	TGCAGCGTTGTGGATCGGCAGGGGGGTATGAACACTGAAGCTTTCTTT
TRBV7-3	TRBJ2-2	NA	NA	CASSFGLNTGELFF	TGTGCCAGCAGCTTCGGACTAAACACCGGGGAGCTGTTTTTT
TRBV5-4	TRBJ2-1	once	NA	CASSNPSSYNEQFF	TGTGCCAGCAGCAACCCGAGCTCCTACAATGAGCAGTTCTTC
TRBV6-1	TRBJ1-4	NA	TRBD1	CASSTRTGGSEKLFF	TGTGCCAGCAGTACCCGGACAGGGGGCAGTGAAAAACTGTTTTTT
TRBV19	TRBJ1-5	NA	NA	CASKQAYNQPQHF	TGTGCCAGTAAACAGGCCTACAATCAGCCCCAGCATTTT
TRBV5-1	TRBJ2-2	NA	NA	CASSLISGANTGELFF	TGCGCCAGCAGCTTGATATCGGGAGCCAACACCGGGGAGCTGTTTTTT
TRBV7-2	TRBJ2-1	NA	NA	CASSFGTLPPEQFF	TGTGCCAGCAGCTTTGGGACTCTGCCGCCTGAGCAGTTCTTC
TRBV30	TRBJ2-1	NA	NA	CAWSLDHEQFF	TGTGCCTGGAGCTTAGACCATGAGCAGTTCTTC
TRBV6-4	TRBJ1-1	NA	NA	CASTPLGGRRGTEAFF	TGTGCCAGCACCCCCCTTGGGGGGAGGCGGGGCACTGAAGCTTTCTTT
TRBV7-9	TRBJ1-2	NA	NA	CASSLEVSGDKGYTF	TGTGCCAGCAGCTTAGAGGTGTCAGGGGATAAGGGCTACACCTTC
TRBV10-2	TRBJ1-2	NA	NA	CASSRTAANGYTF	TGCGCCAGCAGTCGGACTGCCGCGAATGGCTACACCTTC
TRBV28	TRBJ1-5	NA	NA	CAGHTVNQPQHF	TGTGCCGGCCATACAGTCAATCAGCCCCAGCATTTT
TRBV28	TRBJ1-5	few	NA	CASSLLRTHQPQHF	TGTGCCAGCAGTTTATTGAGGACCCATCAGCCCCAGCATTTT